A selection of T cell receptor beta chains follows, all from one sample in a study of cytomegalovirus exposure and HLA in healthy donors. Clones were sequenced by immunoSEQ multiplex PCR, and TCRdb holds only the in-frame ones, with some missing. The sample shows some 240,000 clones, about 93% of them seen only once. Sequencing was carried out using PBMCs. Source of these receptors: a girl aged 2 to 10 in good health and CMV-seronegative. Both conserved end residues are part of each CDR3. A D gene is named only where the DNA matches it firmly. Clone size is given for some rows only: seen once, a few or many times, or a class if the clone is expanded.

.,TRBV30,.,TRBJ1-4,CAWSVRGNEKLFF,TGTGCCTGGAGTGTACGAGGGAATGAAAAACTGTTTTTT
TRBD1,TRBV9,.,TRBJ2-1,CASSVGQAGGKMDEQFF,TGTGCCAGCAGCGTAGGCCAGGCAGGGGGCAAGATGGATGAGCAGTTCTTC
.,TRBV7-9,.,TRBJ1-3,CASSLAMTPSGNTIYF,TGTGCCAGCAGCTTAGCGATGACACCCTCTGGAAACACCATATATTTT
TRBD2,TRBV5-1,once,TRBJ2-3,CASSFSAGVSTDTQYF,TGCGCCAGCAGCTTCTCGGCGGGAGTCAGCACAGATACGCAGTATTTT
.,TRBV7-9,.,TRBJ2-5,CASSLGLDTPGETQYF,TGTGCCAGCAGCCTCGGACTCGACACACCCGGGGAGACCCAGTACTTC
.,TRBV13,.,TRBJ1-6,CASSSMQVRGMDSPLHF,TGTGCCAGCAGCTCCATGCAGGTTAGGGGAATGGATTCACCCCTCCACTTT
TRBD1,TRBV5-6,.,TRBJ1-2,CASSLGLGQGNNYGYTF,TGTGCCAGCAGCTTGGGGCTGGGACAGGGGAATAACTATGGCTACACCTTC
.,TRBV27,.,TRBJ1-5,CASSWDGGQPQHF,TGTGCCAGCAGTTGGGACGGGGGTCAGCCCCAGCATTTT
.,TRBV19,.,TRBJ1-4,CASSIPRTAKNEKLFF,TGTGCCAGTAGTATCCCAAGGACAGCTAAAAATGAAAAACTGTTTTTT
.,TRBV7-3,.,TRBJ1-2,CASSLEGTGRGYTF,TGTGCCAGCAGCTTAGAGGGTACAGGGAGAGGCTACACCTTC
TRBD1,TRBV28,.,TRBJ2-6,CASSFRDRDSGANVLTF,TGTGCCAGCAGTTTCAGGGACAGGGACTCTGGGGCCAACGTCCTGACTTTC
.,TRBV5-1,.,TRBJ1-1,CASSLIGVQGNTEAFF,TGCGCCAGCAGCTTGATAGGGGTCCAAGGAAACACTGAAGCTTTCTTT
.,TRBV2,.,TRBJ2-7,CASSFKSVPYEQYF,TGTGCCAGCAGTTTCAAGAGCGTACCCTACGAGCAGTACTTC
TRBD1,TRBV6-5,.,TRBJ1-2,CASSYTGTGSNYGYTF,TGTGCCAGCAGTTACACCGGGACAGGATCTAACTATGGCTACACCTTC
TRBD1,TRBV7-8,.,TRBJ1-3,CASSVTGVGNTIYF,TGTGCCAGCAGCGTGACAGGGGTTGGAAACACCATATATTTT